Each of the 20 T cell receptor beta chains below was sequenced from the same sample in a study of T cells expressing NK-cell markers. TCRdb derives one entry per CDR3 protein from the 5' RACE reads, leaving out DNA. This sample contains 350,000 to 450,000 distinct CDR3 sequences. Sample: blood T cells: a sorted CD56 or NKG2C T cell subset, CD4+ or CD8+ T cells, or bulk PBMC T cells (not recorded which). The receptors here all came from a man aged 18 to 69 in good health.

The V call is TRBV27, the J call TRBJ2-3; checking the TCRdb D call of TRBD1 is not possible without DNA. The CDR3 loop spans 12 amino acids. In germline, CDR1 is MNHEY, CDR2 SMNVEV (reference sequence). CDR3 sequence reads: CATGARTDTQYF.

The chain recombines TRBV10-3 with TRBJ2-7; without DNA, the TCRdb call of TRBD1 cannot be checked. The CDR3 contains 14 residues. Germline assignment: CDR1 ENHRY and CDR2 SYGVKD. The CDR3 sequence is CAIKGSGAGYEQYF.

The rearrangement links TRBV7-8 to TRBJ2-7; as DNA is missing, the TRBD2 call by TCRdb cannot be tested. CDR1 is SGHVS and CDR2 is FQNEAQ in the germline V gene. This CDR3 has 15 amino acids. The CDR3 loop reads CASSLLGTSGYEQYF.

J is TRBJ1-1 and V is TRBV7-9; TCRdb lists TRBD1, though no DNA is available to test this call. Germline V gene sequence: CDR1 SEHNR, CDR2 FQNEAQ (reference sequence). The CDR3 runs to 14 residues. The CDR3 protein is CASSTTPRGTEAFF. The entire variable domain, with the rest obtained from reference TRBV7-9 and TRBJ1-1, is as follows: DTGVSQNPRHKITKRGQNVTFRCDPISEHNRLYWYRQTLGQGPEFLTYFQNEAQLEKSRLLSDRFSAERPKGSFSTLEIQRTEQGDSAMYLCASSTTPRGTEAFFGQGTRLTVV.

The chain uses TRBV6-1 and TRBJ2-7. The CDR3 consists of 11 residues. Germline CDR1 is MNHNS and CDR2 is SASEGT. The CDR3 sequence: CASSEMAAQYF.

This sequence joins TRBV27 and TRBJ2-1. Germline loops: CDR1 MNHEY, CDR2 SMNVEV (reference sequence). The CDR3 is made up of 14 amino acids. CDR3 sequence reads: CASSPTPMYNEQFF.

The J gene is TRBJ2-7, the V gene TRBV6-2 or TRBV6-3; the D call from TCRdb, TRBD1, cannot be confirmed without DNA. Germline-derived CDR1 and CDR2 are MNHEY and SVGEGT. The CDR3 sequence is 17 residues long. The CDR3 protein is CASSHLVIGATPYEQYF.

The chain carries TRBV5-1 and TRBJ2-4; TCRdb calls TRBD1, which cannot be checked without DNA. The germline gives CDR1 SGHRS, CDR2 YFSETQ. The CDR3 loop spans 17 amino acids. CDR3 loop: CASSPGGDILFGNIQYF.

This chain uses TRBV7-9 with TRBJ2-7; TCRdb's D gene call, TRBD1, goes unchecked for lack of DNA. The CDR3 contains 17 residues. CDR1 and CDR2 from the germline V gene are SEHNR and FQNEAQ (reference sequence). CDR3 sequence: CASSPKGIRDRDFEQYF.

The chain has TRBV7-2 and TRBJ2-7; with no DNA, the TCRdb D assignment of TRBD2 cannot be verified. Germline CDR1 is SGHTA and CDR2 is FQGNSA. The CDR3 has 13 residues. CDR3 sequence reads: CASSKTRVGEQYF. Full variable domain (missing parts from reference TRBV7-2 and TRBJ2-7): GAGVSQSPSNKVTEKGKDVELRCDPISGHTALYWYRQSLGQGLEFLIYFQGNSAPDKSGLPSDRFSAERTGGSVSTLTIQRTQQEDSAVYLCASSKTRVGEQYFGPGTRLTVT.

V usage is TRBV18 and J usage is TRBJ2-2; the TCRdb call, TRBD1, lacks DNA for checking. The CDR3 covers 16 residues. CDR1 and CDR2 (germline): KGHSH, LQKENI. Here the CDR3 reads CASSPEGQGFTGELFF.

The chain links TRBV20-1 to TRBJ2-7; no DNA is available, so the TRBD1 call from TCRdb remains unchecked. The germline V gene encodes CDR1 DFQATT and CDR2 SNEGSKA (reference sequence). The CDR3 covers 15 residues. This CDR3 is CSAHPGRQGSYEQYF.

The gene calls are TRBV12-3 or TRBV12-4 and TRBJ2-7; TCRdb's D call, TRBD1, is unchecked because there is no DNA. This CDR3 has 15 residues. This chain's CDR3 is CASSSRREGPDEQYF.

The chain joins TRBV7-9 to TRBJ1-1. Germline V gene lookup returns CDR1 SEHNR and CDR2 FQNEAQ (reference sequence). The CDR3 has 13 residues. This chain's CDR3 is CASSVLPPTEAFF.

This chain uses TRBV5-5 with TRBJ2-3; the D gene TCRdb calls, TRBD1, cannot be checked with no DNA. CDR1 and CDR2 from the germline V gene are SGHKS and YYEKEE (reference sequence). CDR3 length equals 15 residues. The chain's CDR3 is CASSLGTGGMDTQYF.

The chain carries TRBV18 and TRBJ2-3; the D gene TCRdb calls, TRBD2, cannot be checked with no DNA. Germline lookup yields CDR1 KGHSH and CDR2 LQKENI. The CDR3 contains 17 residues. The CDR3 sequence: CASSPRGLAGGEDTQYF.

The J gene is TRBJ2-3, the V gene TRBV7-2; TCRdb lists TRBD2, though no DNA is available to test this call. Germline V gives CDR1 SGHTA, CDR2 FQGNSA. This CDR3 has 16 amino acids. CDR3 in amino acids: CASRLSLAGGSDTQYF.

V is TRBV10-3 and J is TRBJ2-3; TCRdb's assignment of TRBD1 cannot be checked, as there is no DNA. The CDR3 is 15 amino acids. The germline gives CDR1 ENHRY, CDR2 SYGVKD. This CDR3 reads CAISGAGGVTDTQYF.

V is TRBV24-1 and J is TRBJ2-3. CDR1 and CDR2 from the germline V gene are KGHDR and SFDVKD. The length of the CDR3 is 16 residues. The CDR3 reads CATSDFTSTGTDTQYF.

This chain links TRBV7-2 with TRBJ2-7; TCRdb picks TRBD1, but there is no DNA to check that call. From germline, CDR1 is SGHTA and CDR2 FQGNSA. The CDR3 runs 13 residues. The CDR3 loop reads CASGANLFYEQYF.